This T cell receptor (beta chain) was obtained from a study of T cells in Graves' hyperthyroidism and ophthalmopathy. Findings and caveats of the study: Appearing also in blood were most of the thyroid clonotypes expanded above 0.001.

This CDR3 comprises 15 residues. V lost 5 bases and J lost 3; bases outside the gene matches: 5. The V gene's germline CDR1 is SEHNR and CDR2 FQNEAQ (reference sequence). This clonotype was seen many times. Its antigen is as yet unknown. RNA transcripts were the template for amplifying TCR beta CDR3 regions. The primer set for the first-round RT-PCR of the TCR CDR3 was HTBI. Each CDR3 protein is one row after TCRdb ran MiXCR on the multiplex PCR reads. The table lists approximately 320,000 distinct CDR3 sequences, 16% of them singletons. Graves' hyperthyroidism showing no ophthalmopathy progression within 18 months was considered stable. Uncontrolled infections, other autoimmune diseases, pregnancy or lactation led to exclusion of patients.

This clonotype was obtained from a man in his thirties or forties with Graves' hyperthyroidism. The specimen sequenced was blood. The chain uses TRBV7-9 and TRBJ2-3; 10 bases fit TRBD1. The CDR3 sequence is CASSDSGQGTDTQYF. As DNA, the CDR3 is TGTGCCAGCAGCGATTCGGGACAGGGGACAGATACGCAGTATTTT.